A single T cell receptor (beta chain) is shown here with its context. Per the original data handling: Estimates of nucleated cell counts were drawn from the amplification of reference gene primers. Sequencing used immunoSEQ multiplex PCR; TCRdb keeps in-frame clones, though not all of them. The V and J calls and clone size were taken over from that table, and D and trimming were inferred from the DNA. The table has 120,000 to 150,000 clones, around 82% seen once; the top ten hold roughly 15%. The entry originates in a study of blood T cell repertoires in COVID-19. Whole-study context: Specimens from acute and convalescent COVID-19 originated in the United States, Italy and Spain. PBMCs, B-cell-depleted T cells, or T cells were the source of the cDNA or gDNA that made up the material.

From germline, CDR1 is SEHNR and CDR2 FQNEAQ (reference sequence). The germline V and J ends were trimmed by 4 bases and 7 bases, with 14 bases remaining between them. The CDR3 has 14 amino acids. The rearrangement joins TRBV7-9 to TRBJ1-5; possible D gene TRBD1, 5 bases. The sample taken for sequencing was peripheral blood. The origin of this receptor is a human donor with acute or convalescent COVID-19. The donor label of this sample is uncertain. CDR3 nucleotides: TGTGCCAGCAGCTCCTTAGGGGCAGGACAGCCCCAGCATTTT. Amino acid sequence: CASSSLGAGQPQHF. Full variable domain (outside the CDR3, taken from reference TRBV7-9 and TRBJ1-5): DTGVSQNPRHKITKRGQNVTFRCDPISEHNRLYWYRQTLGQGPEFLTYFQNEAQLEKSRLLSDRFSAERPKGSFSTLEIQRTEQGDSAMYLCASSSLGAGQPQHFGDGTRLSIL.